These 23 T cell receptor beta chains came from one sample sequenced in a study of cytomegalovirus exposure and HLA in healthy donors. PCR used 60 Vbeta primers and 13 Jbeta primers. Profiled with immunoSEQ multiplex PCR; TCRdb holds only in-frame clones, not every one. The data show tens of thousands of clones, with less than 80% seen just once and over 7.5% held by the top ten. Sequenced: PBMCs. Receptors were obtained from a man between 60 and 75 years old in good health and CMV-seropositive.

The sample holds a few counts of this clone. The gene calls are TRBV5-5 and TRBJ2-7; D is perhaps TRBD2 (5 bases). The CDR3 totals 14 residues. V dropped 2 bases and J dropped 2 bases, with 11 bases sitting between them. The germline CDR1 and CDR2 sequences are SGHKS and YYEKEE (reference sequence). The CDR3 coding sequence is TGTGCCAGCAGCTTCGCGGGTGGCCCCTACGAGCAGTACTTC. This gives the protein CASSFAGGPYEQYF.

The CDR3 loop is CASKGAGQTQYF. CDR3 bases: TGTGCCAGCAAGGGGGCAGGACAGACCCAGTACTTC. This chain joins TRBV6-5 and TRBJ2-5; 7 positions agree with TRBD1. V lost 7 bases, J lost 6 bases, and 5 bases stayed unmatched. The CDR3 spans 12 residues. The germline V gene has CDR1 MNHEY and CDR2 SVGAGI.

The V call is TRBV29-1, the J call TRBJ2-7; TRBD2 is a possible D gene (5 bases). Germline V lookup: CDR1 SQVTM, CDR2 ANQGSEA. V was shortened by 6 bases and J by 3 bases, with 12 bases between the two germline ends. The CDR3 covers 12 residues. CDR3 in amino acids: CSVNGINYEQYF. CDR3 nucleotides: TGCAGCGTAAACGGGATTAACTACGAGCAGTACTTC.

CDR3 in DNA: TGTGCCAGCAGCCAGAGACAGGGCGGTGAAAAACTGTTTTTT. It translates to CASSQRQGGEKLFF. V usage is TRBV2 and J usage is TRBJ1-4; 7 bases match TRBD1. Germline V CDR1 and CDR2: SNHLY, FYNNEI. The CDR3 has 14 amino acids. With V trimmed by 6 bases and J by 7 bases, 8 bases remained unmatched.

This clone has more than one count but fewer than ten. The chain recombines TRBV19 with TRBJ1-1; D possibly corresponds to TRBD1 (6 bases). The length of the CDR3 is 16 residues. Germline CDR1 LNHDA, CDR2 SQIVND (reference sequence). The V end lost 6 bases, the J end lost 1 base, and 18 bases lay between the germline ends. This CDR3 reads CASSPTRSRGNTEAFF. CDR3 in DNA: TGTGCCAGTAGCCCTACTCGAAGCAGGGGGAACACTGAAGCTTTCTTT. The full variable domain, in which reference TRBV19 and TRBJ1-1 provide the parts outside the CDR3, is DGGITQSPKYLFRKEGQNVTLSCEQNLNHDAMYWYRQDPGQGLRLIYYSQIVNDFQKGDIAEGYSVSREKKESFPLTVTSAQKNPTAFYLCASSPTRSRGNTEAFFGQGTRLTVV.

This clone appeared once. The gene calls are TRBV11-3 and TRBJ1-1; D possibly corresponds to TRBD1 (6 bases). Trimming removed 5 bases from V and 3 bases from J, with 19 bases in between. The CDR3 is made up of 16 amino acids. The germline gives CDR1 SGHNT, CDR2 YENEEA. The CDR3 DNA reads as TGTGCCAGCAGCCCCTTGACAGGTCGGTTGGACACTGAAGCTTTCTTT. Protein product: CASSPLTGRLDTEAFF.

The V call is TRBV5-1, the J call TRBJ2-5, with D unclear. Trimming pared 4 bases from V and 2 bases from J, leaving 9 bases between. This CDR3 contains 13 residues. Germline values: CDR1 SGHRS, CDR2 YFSETQ. CDR3 in DNA: TGCGCCAGCAGCGGTGACACACAAGAGACCCAGTACTTC. Translation: CASSGDTQETQYF.

This chain links TRBV5-1 with TRBJ1-6; 7 bases are a match to TRBD1. J lost 7 bases, V lost 6 bases, and 7 bases had no gene match. CDR1 and CDR2 (germline): SGHRS, YFSETQ. The CDR3 spans 14 residues. CDR3: CASTLGDSNSPLHF. CDR3 DNA sequence: TGCGCCAGCACTCTGGGGGACAGCAATTCACCCCTCCACTTT.

This clone was observed a few times. Other DNA sequences within the sample encode an identical CDR3. This chain connects TRBV5-1 to TRBJ1-2, with 8 positions matching TRBD1. Looked up from germline, CDR1 is SGHRS and CDR2 is YFSETQ. J gave up 4 bases and V 7 bases, and 9 bases lay outside the gene matches. The CDR3 consists of 14 residues. CDR3: CASYDRGQSYGYTF. CDR3 nucleotides: TGCGCCAGCTACGACAGGGGCCAGTCCTATGGCTACACCTTC. Full variable domain (missing parts from reference TRBV5-1 and TRBJ1-2): KAGVTQTPRYLIKTRGQQVTLSCSPISGHRSVSWYQQTPGQGLQFLFEYFSETQRNKGNFPGRFSGRQFSNSRSEMNVSTLELGDSALYLCASYDRGQSYGYTFGSGTRLTVV.

V is TRBV6-1 and J is TRBJ1-6, with D tentatively TRBD1 (6 bases). Germline-derived CDR1 and CDR2 are MNHNS and SASEGT. Trimming removed 8 bases from V and 8 bases from J, with 16 bases in between. The CDR3 runs 14 residues. CDR3 in DNA: TGTGCCAGCGGATTATACTCAGGGGATTCACCCCTCCACTTT. Residues: CASGLYSGDSPLHF.

The chain employs TRBV5-1 and TRBJ2-5, with 7 bases matching TRBD2. V lost 4 bases, J lost 3 bases, and 6 bases stayed unmatched. Germline V lookup: CDR1 SGHRS, CDR2 YFSETQ. The CDR3 covers 14 residues. The CDR3, as DNA: TGCGCCAGCAGCCCTGGGACTACAAAAGAGACCCAGTACTTC. Its translation: CASSPGTTKETQYF.

V gene TRBV7-8 combines with J gene TRBJ2-1, with D possibly matching TRBD2 (6 bases). The CDR3 spans 16 residues. Germline CDR1 SGHVS, CDR2 FQNEAQ. Trimming left V 7 bases short and J 1 base short, with 17 bases between. The CDR3 bases are TGTGCCAGCACCATCTTCCGGGCGGGATCCTACAATGAGCAGTTCTTC. It yields the protein CASTIFRAGSYNEQFF.

V and J are TRBV5-1 and TRBJ2-3; 10 bases line up with TRBD1. The CDR3 spans 16 residues. Germline CDR1 is SGHRS and CDR2 is YFSETQ. V lost 0 bases and J lost 1; bases outside the gene matches: 2. The CDR3 is CASSLGQGAGTDTQYF. CDR3 DNA sequence: TGCGCCAGCAGCTTGGGACAGGGGGCTGGCACAGATACGCAGTATTTT.

The CDR3 spells CASRSGGPRQPQHF. The CDR3 bases are TGTGCCAGCAGATCAGGGGGTCCTAGACAGCCCCAGCATTTT. J is TRBJ1-5 and V is TRBV27; 7 positions agree with TRBD1. CDR1 and CDR2 (germline): MNHEY, SMNVEV (reference sequence). V dropped 6 bases and J dropped 7; count of bases not matched to a gene: 9. The CDR3 is 14 residues long.

The CDR3 is CASSESGTGGQETQYF. Written as DNA, the CDR3 is TGCGCCAGCAGTGAGTCGGGGACAGGGGGCCAAGAGACCCAGTACTTC. This sequence joins TRBV10-2 and TRBJ2-5, with 11 positions matching TRBD1. Unmatched junction bases numbered 1, after V lost 0 bases and J lost 1 base. CDR1 and CDR2 (germline): WSHSY, SAAADI. The CDR3 loop spans 16 amino acids.

The chain carries TRBV5-1 and TRBJ2-1, with 8 nucleotides matching TRBD2. The V and J ends lost 5 bases and 6 bases, in that order; junction bases with no gene match: 7. Germline-derived CDR1 and CDR2 are SGHRS and YFSETQ. This CDR3 spans 14 amino acids. The CDR3 region has the DNA TGCGCCAGCAGGAAGCGGGAGATCACCAATGAGCAGTTCTTC. Translating gives CASRKREITNEQFF.

This chain connects TRBV6-1 to TRBJ2-4; a weak D match, TRBD2 (6 bases). V shed 4 bases and J shed 2 bases, with 12 bases lying between them. Per germline, CDR1 MNHNS and CDR2 SASEGT. CDR3 length: 15 amino acids. CDR3 loop: CASSGVGSTKNIQYF. CDR3 nucleotide sequence: TGTGCCAGCAGTGGGGTCGGGAGTACCAAAAACATTCAGTACTTC.

This clone was observed once. The chain recombines TRBV9 with TRBJ1-1, with D possibly matching TRBD1 (5 bases). Per the germline V gene, CDR1 is SGDLS and CDR2 is YYNGEE. The CDR3 consists of 13 residues. Trimming pared 3 bases from V and 0 bases from J, leaving 6 bases between. CDR3 coding DNA: TGTGCCAGCAGCGGGACACTGAACACTGAAGCTTTCTTT. Protein: CASSGTLNTEAFF. The whole variable domain, filled in from reference TRBV9 and TRBJ1-1, reads DSGVTQTPKHLITATGQRVTLRCSPRSGDLSVYWYQQSLDQGLQFLIQYYNGEERAKGNILERFSAQQFPDLHSELNLSSLELGDSALYFCASSGTLNTEAFFGQGTRLTVV.

This clone has a handful of counts. The chain combines TRBV9 with TRBJ2-5; 8 positions agree with TRBD2. Germline V lookup: CDR1 SGDLS, CDR2 YYNGEE. The J segment lost 5 bases and the V segment lost 2 bases, leaving 8 bases of the junction unmatched. The CDR3 contains 15 residues. The CDR3 DNA reads TGTGCCAGCAGCGTTCAAGCGGGGGACCGGGAGACCCAGTACTTC. Translation gives CASSVQAGDRETQYF.

V usage is TRBV7-9 and J usage is TRBJ1-3; D possibly corresponds to TRBD1 (6 bases). Germline V gene data show CDR1 as SEHNR and CDR2 as FQNEAQ (reference sequence). CDR3 length equals 14 residues. V dropped 3 bases and J dropped 7 bases, with 13 bases sitting between them. The CDR3 nucleotides read TGTGCCAGCAGCTTGACACAGGGTTTTAACACCATATATTTT. Its protein is CASSLTQGFNTIYF. The variable domain in full, completed from reference TRBV7-9 and TRBJ1-3, reads DTGVSQNPRHKITKRGQNVTFRCDPISEHNRLYWYRQTLGQGPEFLTYFQNEAQLEKSRLLSDRFSAERPKGSFSTLEIQRTEQGDSAMYLCASSLTQGFNTIYFGEGSWLTVV.

The V call is TRBV9, the J call TRBJ2-1; no definite D call. The germline V gene encodes CDR1 SGDLS and CDR2 YYNGEE. The CDR3 contains 13 residues. Trimming removed 3 bases at V and 7 bases at J, with 11 bases between. CDR3 sequence (DNA): TGTGCCAGCAGCGCGAACTATGGGAATGAGCAGTTCTTC. Protein sequence: CASSANYGNEQFF.

V usage is TRBV7-2 and J usage is TRBJ1-2, with D perhaps matching TRBD1 (5 bases). Per germline, CDR1 SGHTA and CDR2 FQGNSA. Trimming shortened V by 1 base and J by 6 bases, and 21 bases separated the two germline ends. The CDR3 is 17 amino acids. The CDR3 sequence is CASSLEADWSGKDGYTF. CDR3 in DNA: TGTGCCAGCAGCTTAGAGGCAGACTGGTCAGGGAAAGATGGCTACACCTTC.

In DNA form, the CDR3 reads TGTGCCAGCAGTTACGGTGGCGGCACTGAAGCTTTCTTT. The encoded protein is CASSYGGGTEAFF. V and J are TRBV6-6 and TRBJ1-1; no definite D call. CDR3 length equals 13 residues. V lost 2 bases and J lost 4, with 8 bases in between. Germline CDR1 MNHNY, CDR2 SVGAGI (reference sequence).